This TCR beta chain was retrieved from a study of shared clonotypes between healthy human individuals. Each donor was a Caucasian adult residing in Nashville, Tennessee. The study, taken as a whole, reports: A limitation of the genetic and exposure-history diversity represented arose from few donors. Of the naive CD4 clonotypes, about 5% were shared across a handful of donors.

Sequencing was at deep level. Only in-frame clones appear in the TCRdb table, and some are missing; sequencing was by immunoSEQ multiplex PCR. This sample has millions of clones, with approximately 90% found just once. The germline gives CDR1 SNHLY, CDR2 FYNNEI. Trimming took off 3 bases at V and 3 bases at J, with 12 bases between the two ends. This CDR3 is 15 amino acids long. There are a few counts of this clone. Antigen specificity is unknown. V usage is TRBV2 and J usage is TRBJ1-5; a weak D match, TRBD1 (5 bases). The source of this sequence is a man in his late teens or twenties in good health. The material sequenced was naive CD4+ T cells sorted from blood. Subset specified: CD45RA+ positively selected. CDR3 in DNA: TGTGCCAGCAGTGATGAGGTGACAGTCAATCAGCCCCAGCATTTT. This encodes CASSDEVTVNQPQHF.